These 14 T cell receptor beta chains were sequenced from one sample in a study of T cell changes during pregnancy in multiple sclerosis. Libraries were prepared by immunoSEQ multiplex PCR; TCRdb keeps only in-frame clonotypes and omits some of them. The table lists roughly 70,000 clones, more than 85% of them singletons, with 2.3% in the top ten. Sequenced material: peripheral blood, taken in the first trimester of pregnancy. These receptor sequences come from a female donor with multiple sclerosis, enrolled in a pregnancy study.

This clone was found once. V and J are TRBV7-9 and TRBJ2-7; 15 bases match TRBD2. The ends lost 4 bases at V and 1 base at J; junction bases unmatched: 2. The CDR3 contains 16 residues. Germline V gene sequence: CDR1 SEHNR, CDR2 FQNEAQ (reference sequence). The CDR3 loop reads CASSSGLAGGSYEQYF. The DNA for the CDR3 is TGTGCCAGCAGCTCGGGACTAGCGGGAGGTTCCTACGAGCAGTACTTC.

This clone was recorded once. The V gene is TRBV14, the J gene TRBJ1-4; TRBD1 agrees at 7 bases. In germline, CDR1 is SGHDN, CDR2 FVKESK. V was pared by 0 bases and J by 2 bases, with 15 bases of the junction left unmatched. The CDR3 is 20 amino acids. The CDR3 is CASSQDKAFGTERTNEKLFF. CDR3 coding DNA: TGTGCCAGCAGCCAAGATAAGGCGTTTGGGACAGAAAGGACTAATGAAAAACTGTTTTTT.

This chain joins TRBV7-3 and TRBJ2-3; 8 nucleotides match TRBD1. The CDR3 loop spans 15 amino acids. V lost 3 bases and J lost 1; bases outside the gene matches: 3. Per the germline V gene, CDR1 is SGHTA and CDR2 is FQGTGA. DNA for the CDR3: TGTGCCAGCAGCTTTGCGGGACAGGGCACAGATACGCAGTATTTT. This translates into CASSFAGQGTDTQYF.

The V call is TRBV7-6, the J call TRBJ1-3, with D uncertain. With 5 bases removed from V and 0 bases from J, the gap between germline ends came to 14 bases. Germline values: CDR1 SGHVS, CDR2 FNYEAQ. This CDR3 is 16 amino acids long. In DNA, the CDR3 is TGTGCCAGCAGCCCACTCGATTTGAGCTCTGGAAACACCATATATTTT. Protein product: CASSPLDLSSGNTIYF.

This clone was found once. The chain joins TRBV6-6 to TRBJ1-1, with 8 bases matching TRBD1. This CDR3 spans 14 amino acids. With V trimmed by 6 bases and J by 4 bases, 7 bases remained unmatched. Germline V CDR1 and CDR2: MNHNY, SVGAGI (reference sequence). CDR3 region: CASSSKQGATEAFF. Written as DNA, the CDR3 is TGTGCCAGCAGCAGCAAGCAGGGGGCCACTGAAGCTTTCTTT.

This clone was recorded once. CDR3 DNA sequence: TGTGCCAGCAGCATACCGGGACTAGCGGGAGTTAATGAGCAGTTCTTC. This translates into CASSIPGLAGVNEQFF. V and J are TRBV7-8 and TRBJ2-1; 14 bases map to TRBD2. This CDR3 region has 16 residues. V lost 5 bases, J lost 7 bases, and 7 bases stayed unmatched. Germline lookup yields CDR1 SGHVS and CDR2 FQNEAQ.

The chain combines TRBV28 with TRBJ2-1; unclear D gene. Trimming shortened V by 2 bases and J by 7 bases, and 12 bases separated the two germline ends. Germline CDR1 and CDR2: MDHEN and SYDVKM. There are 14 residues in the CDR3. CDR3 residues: CASSLEPEWNEQFF. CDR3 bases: TGTGCCAGCAGTTTAGAGCCCGAGTGGAATGAGCAGTTCTTC.

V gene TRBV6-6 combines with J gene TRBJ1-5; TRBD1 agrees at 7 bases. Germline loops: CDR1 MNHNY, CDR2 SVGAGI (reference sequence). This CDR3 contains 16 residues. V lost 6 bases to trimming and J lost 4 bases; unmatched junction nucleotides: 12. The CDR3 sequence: CASSLKAGTANQPQHF. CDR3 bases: TGTGCCAGCAGCTTGAAAGCCGGGACAGCAAATCAGCCCCAGCATTTT.

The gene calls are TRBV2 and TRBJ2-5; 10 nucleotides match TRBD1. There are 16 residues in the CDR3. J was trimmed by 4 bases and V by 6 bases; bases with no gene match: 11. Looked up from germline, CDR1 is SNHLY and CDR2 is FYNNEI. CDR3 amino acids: CASRDPGTGDGETQYF. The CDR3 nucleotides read TGTGCCAGCAGGGACCCCGGGACAGGGGATGGAGAGACCCAGTACTTC. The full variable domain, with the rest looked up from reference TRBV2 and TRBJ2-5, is EPEVTQTPSHQVTQMGQEVILRCVPISNHLYFYWYRQILGQKVEFLVSFYNNEISEKSEIFDDQFSVERPDGSNFTLKIRSTKLEDSAMYFCASRDPGTGDGETQYFGPGTRLLVL.

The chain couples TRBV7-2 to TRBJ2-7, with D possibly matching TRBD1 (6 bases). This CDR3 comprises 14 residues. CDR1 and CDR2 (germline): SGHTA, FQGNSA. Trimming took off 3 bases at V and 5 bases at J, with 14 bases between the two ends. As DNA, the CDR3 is TGTGCCAGCAGCTTGAACAGGGTGATCCACGAGCAGTACTTC. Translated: CASSLNRVIHEQYF.

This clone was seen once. The CDR3 DNA sequence: TGTGCCACCAGCAGGGACAGGGGGGATGAAAAACTGTTTTTT. Translating gives CATSRDRGDEKLFF. The V and J genes are TRBV15 and TRBJ1-4; TRBD1 agrees at 10 bases. Germline CDR1 and CDR2: LNHNV and YYDKDF (reference sequence). The CDR3 spans 14 residues. V was pared by 3 bases and J by 6 bases, with 1 base of the junction left unmatched.

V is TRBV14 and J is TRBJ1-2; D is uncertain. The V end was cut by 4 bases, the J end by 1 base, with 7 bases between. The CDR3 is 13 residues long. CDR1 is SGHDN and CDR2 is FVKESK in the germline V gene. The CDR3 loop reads CASSLSVNYGYTF. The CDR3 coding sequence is TGTGCCAGCAGCCTGTCCGTTAACTATGGCTACACCTTC.

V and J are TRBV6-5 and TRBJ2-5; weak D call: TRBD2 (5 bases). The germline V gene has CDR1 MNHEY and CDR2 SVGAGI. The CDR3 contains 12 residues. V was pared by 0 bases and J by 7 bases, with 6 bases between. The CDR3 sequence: CASSYSGGTQYF. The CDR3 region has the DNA TGTGCCAGCAGTTACTCAGGAGGGACCCAGTACTTC.

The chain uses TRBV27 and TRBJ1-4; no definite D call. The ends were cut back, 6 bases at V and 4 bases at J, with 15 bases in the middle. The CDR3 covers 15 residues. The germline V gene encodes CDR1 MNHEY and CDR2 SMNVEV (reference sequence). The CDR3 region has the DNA TGTGCCAGCAGGGTCGGGTTGGTTTATAATGAAAAACTGTTTTTT. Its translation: CASRVGLVYNEKLFF.